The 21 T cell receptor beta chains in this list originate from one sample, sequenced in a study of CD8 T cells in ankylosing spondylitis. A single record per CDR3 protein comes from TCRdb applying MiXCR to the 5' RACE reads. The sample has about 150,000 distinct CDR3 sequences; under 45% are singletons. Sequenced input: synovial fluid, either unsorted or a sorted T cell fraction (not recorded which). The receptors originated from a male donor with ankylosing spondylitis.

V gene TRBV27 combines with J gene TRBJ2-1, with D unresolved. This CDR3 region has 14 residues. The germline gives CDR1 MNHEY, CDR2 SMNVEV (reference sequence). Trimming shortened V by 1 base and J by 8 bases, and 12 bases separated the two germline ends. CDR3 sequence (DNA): TGTGCCAGCAGTTTATTCGGCCACTGCGATGAGCAGTTCTTC. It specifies CASSLFGHCDEQFF.

CDR3 in amino acids: CSASSQGAESSSYNEQFF. CDR3 in DNA: TGCAGTGCTAGTTCACAGGGGGCGGAATCAAGCTCCTACAATGAGCAGTTCTTC. The gene calls are TRBV20-1 and TRBJ2-1; 9 bases match TRBD1. Germline assignment: CDR1 DFQATT and CDR2 SNEGSKA (reference sequence). This CDR3 comprises 18 residues. V dropped 3 bases and J dropped 0; count of bases not matched to a gene: 12.

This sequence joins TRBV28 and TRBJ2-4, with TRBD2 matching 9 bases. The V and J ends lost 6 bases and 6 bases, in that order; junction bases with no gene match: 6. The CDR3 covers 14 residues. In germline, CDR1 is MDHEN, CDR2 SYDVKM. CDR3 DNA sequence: TGTGCCAGCAGAAAGACTAGCGGACTAAACATTCAGTACTTC. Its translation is CASRKTSGLNIQYF.

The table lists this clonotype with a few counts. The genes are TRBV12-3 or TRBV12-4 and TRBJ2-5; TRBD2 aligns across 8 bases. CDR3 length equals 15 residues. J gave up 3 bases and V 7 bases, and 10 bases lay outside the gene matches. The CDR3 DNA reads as TGTGCCAGCACCGGACTAGCTGGGCCCAAAGAGACCCAGTACTTC. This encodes CASTGLAGPKETQYF.

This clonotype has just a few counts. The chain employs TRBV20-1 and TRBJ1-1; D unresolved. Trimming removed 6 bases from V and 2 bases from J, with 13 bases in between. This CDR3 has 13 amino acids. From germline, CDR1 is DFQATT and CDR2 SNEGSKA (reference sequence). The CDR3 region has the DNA TGCAGTGCCACGTACTCGGGAAACACTGAAGCTTTCTTT. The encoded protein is CSATYSGNTEAFF.

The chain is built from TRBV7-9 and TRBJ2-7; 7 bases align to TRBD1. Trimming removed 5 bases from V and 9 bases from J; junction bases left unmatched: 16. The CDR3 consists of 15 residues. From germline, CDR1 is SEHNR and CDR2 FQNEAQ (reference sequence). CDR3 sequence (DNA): TGTGCCAGCAGCCCACCCCCCGGACAGGAACAGGGGCAGTACTTC. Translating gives CASSPPPGQEQGQYF.

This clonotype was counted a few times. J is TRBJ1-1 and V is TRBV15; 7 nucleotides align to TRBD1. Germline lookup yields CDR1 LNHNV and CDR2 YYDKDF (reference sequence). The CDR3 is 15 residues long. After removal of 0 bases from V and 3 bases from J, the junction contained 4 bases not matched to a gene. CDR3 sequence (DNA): TGTGCCACCAGCAGAGAGAGGGGGCTGGACACTGAAGCTTTCTTT. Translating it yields CATSRERGLDTEAFF.

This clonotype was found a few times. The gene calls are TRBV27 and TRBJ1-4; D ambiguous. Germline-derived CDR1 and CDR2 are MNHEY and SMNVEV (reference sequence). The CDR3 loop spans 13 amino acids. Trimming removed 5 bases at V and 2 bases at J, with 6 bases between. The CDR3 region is CASSGWTNEKLFF. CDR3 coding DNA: TGTGCCAGCAGTGGGTGGACTAATGAAAAACTGTTTTTT.

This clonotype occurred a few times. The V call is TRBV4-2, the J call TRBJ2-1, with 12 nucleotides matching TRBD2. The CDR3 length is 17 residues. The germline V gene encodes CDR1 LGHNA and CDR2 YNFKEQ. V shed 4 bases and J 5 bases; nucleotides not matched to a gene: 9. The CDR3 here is CASSLGLAGGGDNEQFF. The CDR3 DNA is TGTGCCAGCAGCCTGGGACTAGCGGGCGGAGGCGACAATGAGCAGTTCTTC.

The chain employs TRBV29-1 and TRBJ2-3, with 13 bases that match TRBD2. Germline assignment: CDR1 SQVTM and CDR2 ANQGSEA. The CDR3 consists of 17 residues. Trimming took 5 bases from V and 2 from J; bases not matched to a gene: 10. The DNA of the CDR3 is TGCAGCGTTCTAGGGGGGACTAGCGGGAACAACACAGATACGCAGTATTTT. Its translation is CSVLGGTSGNNTDTQYF.

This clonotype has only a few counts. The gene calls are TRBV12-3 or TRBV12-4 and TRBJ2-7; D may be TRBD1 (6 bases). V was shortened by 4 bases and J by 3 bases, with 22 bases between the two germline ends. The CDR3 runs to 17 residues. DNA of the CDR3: TGTGCCAGCAGTTCCCGGGACAATAAAGCAAGCGGCTACGAGCAGTACTTC. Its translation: CASSSRDNKASGYEQYF.

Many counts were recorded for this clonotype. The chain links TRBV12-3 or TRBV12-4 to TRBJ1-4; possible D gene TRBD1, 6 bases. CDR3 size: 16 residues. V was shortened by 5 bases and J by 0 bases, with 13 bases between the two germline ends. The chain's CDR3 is CASSTQRTATNEKLFF. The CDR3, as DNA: TGTGCCAGCAGTACACAAAGGACAGCAACTAATGAAAAACTGTTTTTT.

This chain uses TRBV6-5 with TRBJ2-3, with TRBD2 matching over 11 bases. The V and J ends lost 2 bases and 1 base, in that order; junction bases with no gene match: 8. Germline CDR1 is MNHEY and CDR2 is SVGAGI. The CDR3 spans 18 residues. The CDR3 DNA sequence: TGTGCCAGCAGTTACGGGATTCGGACTAGCGGGCGCACAGATACGCAGTATTTT. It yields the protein CASSYGIRTSGRTDTQYF.

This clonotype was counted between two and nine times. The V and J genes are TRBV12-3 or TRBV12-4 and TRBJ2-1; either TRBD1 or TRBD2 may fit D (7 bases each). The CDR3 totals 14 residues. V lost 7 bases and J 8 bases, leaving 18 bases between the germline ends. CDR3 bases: TGTGCCAGCACCCAGGGGGGGGCGGCCGATGAGCAGTTCTTC. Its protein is CASTQGGAADEQFF.

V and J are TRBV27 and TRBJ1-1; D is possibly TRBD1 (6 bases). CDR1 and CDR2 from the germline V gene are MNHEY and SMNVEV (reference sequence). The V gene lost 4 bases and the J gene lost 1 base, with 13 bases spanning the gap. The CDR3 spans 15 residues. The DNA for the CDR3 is TGTGCCAGCAGTTCCCTACAGGGCCGGAACACTGAAGCTTTCTTT. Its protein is CASSSLQGRNTEAFF.

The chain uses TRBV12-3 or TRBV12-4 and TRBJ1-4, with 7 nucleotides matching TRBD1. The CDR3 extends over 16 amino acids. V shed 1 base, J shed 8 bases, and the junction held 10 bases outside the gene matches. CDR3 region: CASSLGTGAGGEKLFF. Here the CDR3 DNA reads TGTGCCAGCAGTTTAGGAACAGGGGCCGGTGGGGAAAAACTGTTTTTT.

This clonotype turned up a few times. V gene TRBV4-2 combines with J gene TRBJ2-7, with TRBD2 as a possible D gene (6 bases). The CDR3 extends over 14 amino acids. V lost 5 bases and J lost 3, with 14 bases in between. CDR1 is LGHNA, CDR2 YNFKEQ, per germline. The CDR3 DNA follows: TGTGCCAGCAGCACATGGCGGGACCACTACGAGCAGTACTTC. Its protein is CASSTWRDHYEQYF.

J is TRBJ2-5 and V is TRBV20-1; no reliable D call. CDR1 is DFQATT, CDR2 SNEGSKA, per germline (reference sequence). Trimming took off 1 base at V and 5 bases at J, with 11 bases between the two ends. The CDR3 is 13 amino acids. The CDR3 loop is CSARGAASETQYF. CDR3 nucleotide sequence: TGCAGTGCTAGAGGCGCAGCCTCGGAGACCCAGTACTTC.

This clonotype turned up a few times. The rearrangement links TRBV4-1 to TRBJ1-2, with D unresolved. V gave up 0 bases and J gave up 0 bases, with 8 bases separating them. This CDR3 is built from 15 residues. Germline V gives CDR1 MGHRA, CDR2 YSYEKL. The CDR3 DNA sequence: TGCGCCAGCAGCCAAGATTTTGGGACTAACTATGGCTACACCTTC. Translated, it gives CASSQDFGTNYGYTF.

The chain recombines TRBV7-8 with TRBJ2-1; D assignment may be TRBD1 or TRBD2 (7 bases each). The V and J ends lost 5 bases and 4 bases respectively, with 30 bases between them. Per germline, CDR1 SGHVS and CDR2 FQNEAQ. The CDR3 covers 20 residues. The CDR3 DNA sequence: TGTGCCAGCAGCAATCAGCGGGACAGCCTCGCCTCAGGGGCTTACAATGAGCAGTTCTTC. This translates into CASSNQRDSLASGAYNEQFF. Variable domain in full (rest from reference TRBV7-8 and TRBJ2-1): GAGVSQSPRYKVAKRGQDVALRCDPISGHVSLFWYQQALGQGPEFLTYFQNEAQLDKSGLPSDRFFAERPEGSVSTLKIQRTQQEDSAVYLCASSNQRDSLASGAYNEQFFGPGTRLTVL.

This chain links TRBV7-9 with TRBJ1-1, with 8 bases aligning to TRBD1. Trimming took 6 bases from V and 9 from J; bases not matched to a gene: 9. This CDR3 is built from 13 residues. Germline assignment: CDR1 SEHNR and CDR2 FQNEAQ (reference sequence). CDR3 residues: CASSSSGGSQAFF. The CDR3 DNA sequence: TGTGCCAGCAGTTCCTCAGGGGGCTCTCAAGCTTTCTTT. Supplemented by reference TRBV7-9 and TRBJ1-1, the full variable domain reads DTGVSQNPRHKITKRGQNVTFRCDPISEHNRLYWYRQTLGQGPEFLTYFQNEAQLEKSRLLSDRFSAERPKGSFSTLEIQRTEQGDSAMYLCASSSSGGSQAFFGQGTRLTVV.